This entry lists 31 T cell receptor beta chains sequenced from one sample in a study of T cells of healthy individuals. TCRdb reprocessed the 5' RACE reads with MiXCR, giving one entry per CDR3 protein. The data hold around 63,000 distinct CDR3 sequences, with around 16% observed a single time. Source of these receptors: a human donor in good health.

The V and J genes are TRBV9 and TRBJ2-5; 10 nucleotides align to TRBD2. J gave up 4 bases and V 1 base, and 4 bases lay outside the gene matches. CDR3 size: 15 residues. Germline values: CDR1 SGDLS, CDR2 YYNGEE. CDR3 DNA: TGTGCCAGCAGCGTATCTAGCGGGAGACTAGAGACCCAGTACTTC. Its translation is CASSVSSGRLETQYF.

The chain's CDR3 is CASMASWGSQETQYF. The CDR3 bases are TGTGCCAGCATGGCCTCATGGGGGTCCCAAGAGACCCAGTACTTC. The gene calls are TRBV4-2 and TRBJ2-5, with D tentatively TRBD1 or TRBD2 (5 bases each). Looked up from germline, CDR1 is LGHNA and CDR2 is YNFKEQ. The CDR3 totals 15 residues. Trimming left V 7 bases short and J 1 base short, with 16 bases between.

Ten or more counts support this clonotype. The DNA for the CDR3 is TGTGCCAGCAGTTTACCCACAGGGAATGGCTACACCTTC. It specifies CASSLPTGNGYTF. The rearrangement uses TRBV28 and TRBJ1-2; maybe TRBD1 (6 bases). The CDR3 loop spans 13 amino acids. The V and J ends lost 2 bases and 6 bases respectively, with 10 bases between them. CDR1 MDHEN and CDR2 SYDVKM come from the germline V gene.

J is TRBJ2-5 and V is TRBV24-1, with TRBD1 identical over 9 bases. Germline V gene data show CDR1 as KGHDR and CDR2 as SFDVKD. This CDR3 region has 16 residues. V dropped 4 bases and J dropped 5; count of bases not matched to a gene: 10. The DNA of the CDR3 is TGTGCCACCAGTGACCCCACAGGGGGCGTAGCGGAGACCCAGTACTTC. Protein: CATSDPTGGVAETQYF.

In its sample, this clonotype was seen many times. V and J are TRBV30 and TRBJ1-5; D uncertain. Trimming took 0 bases from V and 0 from J, leaving 9 bases between them. Per germline, CDR1 GTSNPN and CDR2 SVGIG (reference sequence). The CDR3 has 15 residues. The CDR3 region has the DNA TGTGCCTGGAGTGTAGGGTTGGATAGCAATCAGCCCCAGCATTTT. Amino acid sequence: CAWSVGLDSNQPQHF.

This clonotype was seen at least ten times. The chain couples TRBV20-1 to TRBJ2-2, with D possibly being TRBD1 (5 bases). Looked up from germline, CDR1 is DFQATT and CDR2 is SNEGSKA (reference sequence). Trimming pared 5 bases from V and 9 bases from J, leaving 16 bases between. The CDR3 is made up of 13 amino acids. DNA of the CDR3: TGCAGTGCTCTCACTGGGGCCTACCGGGAGCTGTTTTTT. It yields the protein CSALTGAYRELFF.

This clonotype was detected only a few times. The chain combines TRBV4-1 with TRBJ1-1; D perhaps matches TRBD1 (5 bases). Between the trimmed V and J ends, which lost 1 base and 8 bases, there was a span of 11 bases. Germline assignment: CDR1 MGHRA and CDR2 YSYEKL. The CDR3 length is 13 residues. The CDR3 region has the DNA TGCGCCAGCAGCCAAGTCGGGGACTCGGAAGCTTTCTTT. Translated: CASSQVGDSEAFF.

The chain employs TRBV20-1 and TRBJ2-7; no clear D. With 3 bases removed from V and 5 bases from J, the gap between germline ends came to 23 bases. Germline V lookup: CDR1 DFQATT, CDR2 SNEGSKA (reference sequence). CDR3 length equals 16 residues. The CDR3, as DNA: TGCAGTGCTAGGGACCCCGGCAGACAATTCTATGACGAGCAGTACTTC. Protein: CSARDPGRQFYDEQYF.

This clonotype was picked up a small number of times. This sequence joins TRBV7-9 and TRBJ2-2; 12 bases line up with TRBD2. The germline V gene has CDR1 SEHNR and CDR2 FQNEAQ (reference sequence). V lost 6 bases to trimming and J lost 6 bases; unmatched junction nucleotides: 8. This CDR3 has 16 residues. The DNA of the CDR3 is TGTGCCAGCAGGACGACTAGCGGGAGATTGGCCGGGGAGCTGTTTTTT. Translating it yields CASRTTSGRLAGELFF.

This clonotype was seen only a few times. V usage is TRBV14 and J usage is TRBJ2-3, with D perhaps TRBD2 (6 bases). With 0 bases removed from V and 0 bases from J, the gap between germline ends came to 13 bases. Germline lookup yields CDR1 SGHDN and CDR2 FVKESK. CDR3 length: 17 residues. CDR3 DNA sequence: TGTGCCAGCAGCCAAGAAGTTGGCGGGATCAGCACAGATACGCAGTATTTT. Its protein product is CASSQEVGGISTDTQYF.

The chain links TRBV9 to TRBJ2-7; TRBD1 or TRBD2 may be the D gene (5 bases each). The CDR3 totals 16 residues. The V gene lost 4 bases and the J gene lost 7 bases, with 24 bases spanning the gap. Per the germline V gene, CDR1 is SGDLS and CDR2 is YYNGEE. CDR3 in amino acids: CASSTKPTPPEGEQYF. The CDR3 bases are TGTGCCAGCAGCACCAAGCCGACTCCTCCTGAGGGGGAGCAGTACTTC.

The genes are TRBV10-3 and TRBJ2-3; 14 bases match TRBD2. Trimming cost V 4 bases and J 4 bases; bases outside gene matches: 4. The CDR3 extends over 16 amino acids. Germline CDR1 is ENHRY and CDR2 is SYGVKD. Here the CDR3 reads CAISGGLAGVADTQYF. For the CDR3, the DNA is TGTGCCATCAGTGGGGGACTAGCGGGAGTTGCAGATACGCAGTATTTT.

This clonotype was seen repeatedly, ten times or more. The chain uses TRBV5-4 and TRBJ1-5; D perhaps matches TRBD1 (5 bases). Germline-derived CDR1 and CDR2 are SGHNT and YYREEE (reference sequence). The CDR3 length is 13 residues. V shed 2 bases and J shed 5 bases, with 8 bases lying between them. The CDR3 here is CASSFGGDQPQHF. Written as DNA, the CDR3 is TGTGCCAGCAGCTTCGGAGGGGATCAGCCCCAGCATTTT.

About this clonotype itself: The CDR3 ends on some other residue instead of the conserved phenylalanine or tryptophan, so this is likely a read error. No DNA is shown, since the ends of the CDR3 on it are uncertain; the CDR3 is the one TCRdb lists. The chain is built from TRBV3-1 and TRBJ2-4; the table's D gene call, TRBD2, was not cross checked with the DNA. Germline V gene sequence: CDR1 LGHDT, CDR2 YNNKEL (reference sequence). The CDR3 has 9 residues if both end residues are counted. CDR3 residues: CASSQPREI.

This clonotype has a handful of counts. The rearrangement uses TRBV4-1 and TRBJ2-3; TRBD1 is a possible D gene (5 bases). Germline-derived CDR1 and CDR2 are MGHRA and YSYEKL. V dropped 3 bases and J dropped 5 bases, with 12 bases sitting between them. The CDR3 has 14 residues. The chain's CDR3 is CASSHEPQGDTQYF. The CDR3 bases are TGCGCCAGCAGCCACGAACCTCAGGGAGATACGCAGTATTTT.

This chain connects TRBV29-1 to TRBJ1-3; the D gene is possibly TRBD1 (5 bases). CDR3 size: 14 residues. Germline V gives CDR1 SQVTM, CDR2 ANQGSEA. Trimming cost V 4 bases and J 0 bases, with 10 bases left between them. CDR3 residues: CSVGGLNSGNTIYF. The CDR3 DNA follows: TGCAGCGTTGGGGGACTTAACTCTGGAAACACCATATATTTT.

This clonotype was seen at least ten times. This chain joins TRBV12-5 and TRBJ2-4; 9 bases map to TRBD1. Germline CDR1 and CDR2: LGHNT and FRNRAP. The CDR3 loop spans 17 amino acids. The trim removed 1 base at V and 8 bases at J, leaving 12 bases unmatched. This CDR3 is CASGLDWWGQGGDIQYF. The CDR3 nucleotides read TGTGCTAGTGGTTTGGACTGGTGGGGACAGGGTGGAGACATTCAGTACTTC. The full variable domain, completed using reference TRBV12-5 and TRBJ2-4, is DARVTQTPRHKVTEMGQEVTMRCQPILGHNTVFWYRQTMMQGLELLAYFRNRAPLDDSGMPKDRFSAEMPDATLATLKIQPSEPRDSAVYFCASGLDWWGQGGDIQYFGAGTRLSVL.

This chain links TRBV20-1 with TRBJ1-5; D remains unclear. Trimming left V 0 bases short and J 0 bases short, with 6 bases between. The CDR3 sequence is 14 residues long. CDR1 is DFQATT and CDR2 is SNEGSKA in the germline V gene (reference sequence). Written as DNA, the CDR3 is TGCAGTGCTAGAGAGGGCTCTAGCAATCAGCCCCAGCATTTT. This sequence encodes CSAREGSSNQPQHF.

This clonotype was seen repeatedly, ten times or more. The chain is built from TRBV4-1 and TRBJ1-2; the D gene is possibly TRBD1 (5 bases). Germline-derived CDR1 and CDR2 are MGHRA and YSYEKL. This CDR3 contains 14 residues. Trimming left V 4 bases short and J 4 bases short, with 13 bases between. Written as DNA, the CDR3 is TGCGCCAGCAGCCCGGGGGGGACTCTCTATGGCTACACCTTC. Translated: CASSPGGTLYGYTF.

This clonotype occurred many times. The chain has TRBV20-1 and TRBJ2-1, with 7 bases matching TRBD1. Germline CDR1 reads DFQATT; CDR2 reads SNEGSKA (reference sequence). V shed 3 bases and J 8 bases; nucleotides not matched to a gene: 13. This CDR3 is built from 15 residues. In DNA, the CDR3 is TGCAGTGCTAGCGAATGGGACAGCCAGGGGCATGAGCAGTTCTTC. This codes for CSASEWDSQGHEQFF.

The V gene is TRBV29-1, the J gene TRBJ2-7; D remains unclear. The V end was cut by 3 bases, the J end by 2 bases, with 11 bases between. This CDR3 is 13 amino acids long. The germline V gene has CDR1 SQVTM and CDR2 ANQGSEA. CDR3: CSVEYPETYEQYF. The CDR3 DNA reads TGCAGCGTTGAGTACCCTGAAACCTACGAGCAGTACTTC.

The chain combines TRBV7-9 with TRBJ2-1; 7 bases match TRBD2. J lost 9 bases, V lost 3 bases, and 2 bases had no gene match. CDR1 is SEHNR and CDR2 is FQNEAQ in the germline V gene (reference sequence). The CDR3 is made up of 12 amino acids. CDR3 sequence: CASSFKRGEQFF. The CDR3 DNA sequence: TGTGCCAGCAGCTTTAAGCGGGGTGAGCAGTTCTTC.

This clonotype was observed once. V usage is TRBV29-1 and J usage is TRBJ1-2; no clear D gene. The CDR3 length is 19 residues. Germline assignment: CDR1 SQVTM and CDR2 ANQGSEA. Trimming pared 0 bases from V and 2 bases from J, leaving 25 bases between. Here the CDR3 DNA reads TGCAGCGTTGAAGATTTCAGCGCGATGCCGGGAATATTCAACTATGGCTACACCTTC. This translates into CSVEDFSAMPGIFNYGYTF.

This clonotype was seen repeatedly, ten times or more. The chain carries TRBV27 and TRBJ2-1, with TRBD1 matching over 11 bases. The V segment lost 8 bases and the J segment 7 bases; nucleotides outside the gene matches: 7. The CDR3 consists of 14 residues. Germline loops: CDR1 MNHEY, CDR2 SMNVEV (reference sequence). CDR3 DNA sequence: TGTGCCAGCGCGGACAGGGGGCTGTTAAATGAGCAGTTCTTC. Translated, it gives CASADRGLLNEQFF.

This rearrangement joins TRBV3-1 to TRBJ2-1, with D possibly matching TRBD1 (5 bases). Per germline, CDR1 LGHDT and CDR2 YNNKEL (reference sequence). The CDR3 contains 14 residues. V gave up 0 bases and J gave up 7 bases, with 10 bases separating them. Written as DNA, the CDR3 is TGTGCCAGCAGCCAAGACGCAGGGCGGAATGAGCAGTTCTTC. It yields the protein CASSQDAGRNEQFF.

This clonotype was counted many times. The gene calls are TRBV15 and TRBJ2-7; 9 bases are shared with TRBD1. V was pared by 4 bases and J by 3 bases, with 10 bases of the junction left unmatched. The CDR3 sequence is 16 residues long. Looked up from germline, CDR1 is LNHNV and CDR2 is YYDKDF (reference sequence). CDR3 sequence: CATSTNRGRMVYEQYF. CDR3 nucleotides: TGTGCCACCAGCACAAACAGGGGGCGCATGGTCTACGAGCAGTACTTC.

In this sample, this clonotype turned up many times. The chain has TRBV29-1 and TRBJ2-3, with 10 bases aligning to TRBD2. The CDR3 loop spans 14 amino acids. Germline assignment: CDR1 SQVTM and CDR2 ANQGSEA. J gave up 0 bases and V 6 bases, and 3 bases lay outside the gene matches. CDR3 loop: CSVGTSVSTDTQYF. The CDR3 DNA sequence: TGCAGCGTGGGGACTAGCGTGAGCACAGATACGCAGTATTTT.

In this sample, this clonotype turned up many times. V gene TRBV20-1 combines with J gene TRBJ2-3; 9 nucleotides align to TRBD2. The CDR3 is 15 amino acids. Germline assignment: CDR1 DFQATT and CDR2 SNEGSKA (reference sequence). V lost 5 bases and J lost 4; bases outside the gene matches: 10. Here the CDR3 reads CSAPISGSGADTQYF. CDR3 nucleotides: TGCAGTGCTCCTATTAGCGGGAGCGGGGCAGATACGCAGTATTTT.

This clonotype was recorded many times. The genes are TRBV2 and TRBJ2-7, with D perhaps assigned TRBD1 or TRBD2 (5 bases each). This CDR3 has 13 residues. Per the germline V gene, CDR1 is SNHLY and CDR2 is FYNNEI. Trimming left V 7 bases short and J 4 bases short, with 14 bases between. The CDR3 nucleotides read TGTGCCAGCAAGCCAGGGAGCAAGTACGAGCAGTACTTC. This translates into CASKPGSKYEQYF. Full variable domain (missing parts from reference TRBV2 and TRBJ2-7): EPEVTQTPSHQVTQMGQEVILRCVPISNHLYFYWYRQILGQKVEFLVSFYNNEISEKSEIFDDQFSVERPDGSNFTLKIRSTKLEDSAMYFCASKPGSKYEQYFGPGTRLTVT.

This clonotype was seen at least ten times. The chain joins TRBV12-3 or TRBV12-4 to TRBJ2-7, with D possibly TRBD2 on 5 matching bases. V was cut by 3 bases and J by 1 base, with 7 bases left in between. This CDR3 region has 13 residues. The chain's CDR3 is CASSFGESYEQYF. DNA for the CDR3: TGTGCCAGCAGTTTTGGGGAGTCCTACGAGCAGTACTTC.

The chain uses TRBV29-1 and TRBJ2-7; TRBD2 matches 7 bases. The germline gives CDR1 SQVTM, CDR2 ANQGSEA. V lost 4 bases, J lost 6 bases, and 9 bases stayed unmatched. The CDR3 is made up of 13 amino acids. The CDR3 sequence: CSVAQRDLPEQYF. The CDR3 nucleotides are TGCAGCGTTGCCCAGCGGGATCTCCCCGAGCAGTACTTC.